These 32 T cell receptor beta chains were all obtained from the same sample, sequenced in a study of cytomegalovirus exposure and HLA in healthy donors. The protocol was immunoSEQ multiplex PCR, while the TCRdb copy is restricted to in-frame clones and leaves out a portion. The sample yields about 140,000 clones, 94% seen once. The sequencing input was PBMCs. These receptors originate from a young man in good health and CMV-seropositive.

The chain recombines TRBV15 with TRBJ1-2; 8 bases fit TRBD1. After removal of 4 bases from V and 3 bases from J, the junction contained 7 bases not matched to a gene. The CDR3 length is 15 residues. CDR1 LNHNV and CDR2 YYDKDF come from the germline V gene (reference sequence). The CDR3 sequence: CATSIFRGPDYGYTF. The DNA for the CDR3 is TGTGCCACCAGCATCTTCAGGGGGCCAGACTATGGCTACACCTTC. The whole variable domain, remainder taken from reference TRBV15 and TRBJ1-2, is DAMVIQNPRYQVTQFGKPVTLSCSQTLNHNVMYWYQQKSSQAPKLLFHYYDKDFNNEADTPDNFQSRRPNTSFCFLDIRSPGLGDTAMYLCATSIFRGPDYGYTFGSGTRLTVV.

The chain carries TRBV6-5 and TRBJ1-1; D not certain. Trimming cost V 5 bases and J 3 bases, with 10 bases left between them. Per germline, CDR1 MNHEY and CDR2 SVGAGI. There are 13 residues in the CDR3. In nucleotides, the CDR3 is TGTGCCAGCAGTGGCGGCTGGGACACTGAAGCTTTCTTT. This translates into CASSGGWDTEAFF.

V usage is TRBV18 and J usage is TRBJ2-2, with TRBD1 matching over 8 bases. The germline V gene encodes CDR1 KGHSH and CDR2 LQKENI. CDR3 length: 15 amino acids. The junction had 9 bases not matched to a gene; V was cut back by 6 bases and J by 6 bases. The DNA of the CDR3 is TGTGCCAGCTCCGGTTTGACAGGGGCCCCCGGGGAGCTGTTTTTT. Protein: CASSGLTGAPGELFF. The full variable domain, completed using reference TRBV18 and TRBJ2-2, is NAGVMQNPRHLVRRRGQEARLRCSPMKGHSHVYWYRQLPEEGLKFMVYLQKENIIDESGMPKERFSAEFPKEGPSILRIQQVVRGDSAAYFCASSGLTGAPGELFFGEGSRLTVL.

The CDR3 coding sequence is TGTGCCAGCTCACCCCCCGGGACACCCTTGGGGGAGACCCAGTACTTC. Its protein is CASSPPGTPLGETQYF. The chain combines TRBV18 with TRBJ2-5, with a weak D call TRBD1 (6 bases). V lost 3 bases, J lost 5 bases, and 19 bases lay in between. CDR1 KGHSH and CDR2 LQKENI come from the germline V gene. This CDR3 comprises 16 residues.

V usage is TRBV27 and J usage is TRBJ2-5, with 8 nucleotides matching TRBD1. CDR1 and CDR2 from the germline V gene are MNHEY and SMNVEV (reference sequence). V lost 5 bases and J lost 2; bases outside the gene matches: 7. The CDR3 runs 15 residues. The CDR3 spells CASSQRQGRQETQYF. For the CDR3, the DNA is TGTGCCAGCAGTCAAAGACAGGGGAGACAAGAGACCCAGTACTTC.

V is TRBV18 and J is TRBJ1-2; 8 bases agree with TRBD1. Germline lookup yields CDR1 KGHSH and CDR2 LQKENI. Trimming removed 0 bases from V and 2 bases from J; junction bases left unmatched: 2. This CDR3 spans 15 amino acids. The CDR3 region is CASSPPGTGNYGYTF. The DNA for the CDR3 is TGTGCCAGCTCACCACCCGGGACAGGCAACTATGGCTACACCTTC.

The V gene is TRBV19, the J gene TRBJ1-6, with 7 bases that match TRBD1. Germline CDR1 and CDR2: LNHDA and SQIVND (reference sequence). Trimming cost V 10 bases and J 5 bases; bases outside gene matches: 11. The CDR3 spans 15 residues. CDR3 region: CATTKGDSHNSPLHF. The CDR3 DNA follows: TGTGCCACTACCAAGGGGGACAGTCATAATTCACCCCTCCACTTT.

This clone was recorded once. J is TRBJ2-5 and V is TRBV29-1; maybe TRBD1 (6 bases). V lost 0 bases to trimming and J lost 0 bases, with 17 bases between them. This CDR3 contains 17 residues. CDR1 is SQVTM and CDR2 is ANQGSEA in the germline V gene. Here the CDR3 reads CSVEDRSDSWYQETQYF. DNA for the CDR3: TGCAGCGTTGAAGATCGTTCGGACAGTTGGTACCAAGAGACCCAGTACTTC.

Comment on this clone: A junction end diverges from the germline sequence, so it may reflect a read error. The rearrangement links TRBV30 to TRBJ1-4, with TRBD1 matching 7 bases. The CDR3 spans 12 residues. The germline V gene has CDR1 GTSNPN and CDR2 SVGIG (reference sequence). The CDR3 spells CAWSDSTGTALF. Written as DNA, the CDR3 is TGTGCCTGGAGTGATTCCACCGGGACAGCGCTTTTT.

The rearrangement joins TRBV7-2 to TRBJ2-1, with TRBD2 matching 13 bases. Germline V gene lookup returns CDR1 SGHTA and CDR2 FQGNSA. The ends lost 5 bases at V and 8 bases at J; junction bases unmatched: 3. The CDR3 sequence is 14 residues long. CDR3 nucleotides: TGTGCCAGCAGCCTCGGACTAGCGGGGGATGAGCAGTTCTTC. Residues: CASSLGLAGDEQFF.

This chain joins TRBV27 and TRBJ1-1; 9 bases are shared with TRBD1. The J segment lost 0 bases and the V segment lost 5 bases, leaving 4 bases of the junction unmatched. The V gene's germline CDR1 is MNHEY and CDR2 SMNVEV (reference sequence). The CDR3 length is 15 residues. In nucleotides, the CDR3 is TGTGCCAGCAGTCCATGGGACAGGGTGAACACTGAAGCTTTCTTT. Translated: CASSPWDRVNTEAFF.

The rearrangement joins TRBV18 to TRBJ1-2, with 7 bases that match TRBD1. This CDR3 has 13 residues. CDR1 and CDR2 from the germline V gene are KGHSH and LQKENI. Trimming took 2 bases from V and 8 from J; bases not matched to a gene: 5. CDR3 coding DNA: TGTGCCAGCTCACCAGCCAGGGGGGAAGGCTACACCTTC. The encoded protein is CASSPARGEGYTF.

The chain joins TRBV5-4 to TRBJ2-1, with 8 bases that match TRBD2. Looked up from germline, CDR1 is SGHNT and CDR2 is YYREEE (reference sequence). The CDR3 totals 15 residues. After removal of 5 bases from V and 9 bases from J, the junction contained 13 bases not matched to a gene. CDR3: CASSAGGRSFSEQFF. The CDR3 coding sequence is TGTGCCAGCAGTGCGGGGGGCCGGAGCTTCAGTGAGCAGTTCTTC.

The V gene is TRBV9, the J gene TRBJ2-1; 7 bases agree with TRBD2. CDR1 and CDR2 from the germline V gene are SGDLS and YYNGEE. This CDR3 has 17 residues. V lost 3 bases, J lost 0 bases, and 9 bases stayed unmatched. The chain's CDR3 is CASSERGGRGSYNEQFF. The DNA for the CDR3 is TGTGCCAGCAGCGAGAGGGGAGGGCGCGGCTCCTACAATGAGCAGTTCTTC.

The chain carries TRBV6-1 and TRBJ2-1, with 7 nucleotides matching TRBD2. Germline V gene data show CDR1 as MNHNS and CDR2 as SASEGT. The V gene end was trimmed by 6 bases and the J gene end by 9 bases; junction bases not matched to a gene: 8. CDR3 length: 13 residues. The CDR3 is CASSIGGNGEQFF. CDR3 coding DNA: TGTGCCAGCAGCATCGGGGGGAATGGTGAGCAGTTCTTC.

The chain joins TRBV15 to TRBJ1-1, with D possibly being TRBD1 (5 bases). There are 14 residues in the CDR3. Germline V gene lookup returns CDR1 LNHNV and CDR2 YYDKDF (reference sequence). V was cut by 3 bases and J by 1 base, with 9 bases left in between. The CDR3 DNA is TGTGCCACCAGCAGCGACAGACGGAACACTGAAGCTTTCTTT. Protein product: CATSSDRRNTEAFF.

The rearrangement uses TRBV19 and TRBJ2-7; D unclear. The CDR3 runs to 13 residues. Trimming left V 5 bases short and J 2 bases short, with 10 bases between. Germline values: CDR1 LNHDA, CDR2 SQIVND (reference sequence). CDR3 nucleotide sequence: TGTGCCAGTAGTCCCGAGGCCACCTACGAGCAGTACTTC. Translation gives CASSPEATYEQYF. Looking up the rest from reference TRBV19 and TRBJ2-7 gives the full variable domain: DGGITQSPKYLFRKEGQNVTLSCEQNLNHDAMYWYRQDPGQGLRLIYYSQIVNDFQKGDIAEGYSVSREKKESFPLTVTSAQKNPTAFYLCASSPEATYEQYFGPGTRLTVT.

The chain uses TRBV5-4 and TRBJ2-2; no definite D call. Looked up from germline, CDR1 is SGHNT and CDR2 is YYREEE (reference sequence). V was trimmed by 2 bases and J by 6 bases, leaving 5 bases between them. The CDR3 totals 12 residues. CDR3 nucleotides: TGTGCCAGCAGCTTTGCGCCCGGGGAGCTGTTTTTT. Amino acids: CASSFAPGELFF.

The chain employs TRBV18 and TRBJ2-1; TRBD2 matches 13 bases. The J segment lost 5 bases and the V segment lost 1 base, leaving 5 bases of the junction unmatched. The CDR3 consists of 17 residues. Germline CDR1 reads KGHSH; CDR2 reads LQKENI. The CDR3 loop reads CASSPRTSGSYHNEQFF. The DNA for the CDR3 is TGTGCCAGCTCACCACGGACTAGCGGGAGTTACCACAATGAGCAGTTCTTC.

The V gene is TRBV6-5, the J gene TRBJ1-1; D unresolved. The CDR3 is 13 amino acids. Looked up from germline, CDR1 is MNHEY and CDR2 is SVGAGI. Trimming left V 4 bases short and J 1 base short, with 7 bases between. CDR3 nucleotides: TGTGCCAGCAGTTTTACACCGAACACTGAAGCTTTCTTT. Translation: CASSFTPNTEAFF.

V is TRBV20-1 and J is TRBJ2-1; D is undetermined. This CDR3 region has 11 residues. Deletions cut 5 bases from V and 10 bases from J, with 12 bases between. Germline assignment: CDR1 DFQATT and CDR2 SNEGSKA (reference sequence). CDR3 sequence: CSASSEVEQFF. The CDR3 region has the DNA TGCAGTGCTTCCAGCGAAGTGGAGCAGTTCTTC.

The chain joins TRBV28 to TRBJ1-3; maybe TRBD1 (5 bases). The CDR3 totals 15 residues. The V and J ends lost 5 bases and 4 bases respectively, with 15 bases between them. Germline loops: CDR1 MDHEN, CDR2 SYDVKM. The CDR3 here is CASSPPWTKGNTIYF. The DNA of the CDR3 is TGTGCCAGCAGTCCTCCCTGGACAAAGGGAAACACCATATATTTT.

The chain couples TRBV2 to TRBJ2-1; the match to TRBD2 covers 7 bases. Per the germline V gene, CDR1 is SNHLY and CDR2 is FYNNEI. Trimming removed 5 bases from V and 9 bases from J; junction bases left unmatched: 7. This CDR3 has 13 residues. The CDR3 nucleotides read TGTGCCAGCAGTACTAGCGAGGGTGGTGAGCAGTTCTTC. As protein: CASSTSEGGEQFF. Full variable domain (missing parts from reference TRBV2 and TRBJ2-1): EPEVTQTPSHQVTQMGQEVILRCVPISNHLYFYWYRQILGQKVEFLVSFYNNEISEKSEIFDDQFSVERPDGSNFTLKIRSTKLEDSAMYFCASSTSEGGEQFFGPGTRLTVL.

The J gene is TRBJ2-2, the V gene TRBV29-1; TRBD2 is a possible D gene (5 bases). The germline V gene has CDR1 SQVTM and CDR2 ANQGSEA. The CDR3 sequence is 14 residues long. The germline V and J ends were trimmed by 3 bases and 6 bases, with 14 bases remaining between them. The CDR3 nucleotides are TGCAGCGTTGATTTGGCGGGTGGATCCGGGGAGCTGTTTTTT. Its translation is CSVDLAGGSGELFF.

This chain joins TRBV23-1 and TRBJ2-3; perhaps TRBD1 as D (6 bases). TRBV23-1 carries the ORF label, with uncertain function. The CDR3 covers 14 residues. V lost 7 bases and J lost 5, with 16 bases in between. The CDR3 sequence: CASKPTGKLDTQYF. CDR3 bases: TGCGCCAGCAAGCCCACAGGGAAACTAGATACGCAGTATTTT.

The chain combines TRBV6-6 with TRBJ2-1; 7 nucleotides align to TRBD1. Per the germline V gene, CDR1 is MNHNY and CDR2 is SVGAGI (reference sequence). The J segment lost 7 bases and the V segment lost 5 bases, leaving 8 bases of the junction unmatched. This CDR3 has 14 amino acids. The CDR3 loop reads CASSHRQGVNEQFF. In DNA, the CDR3 is TGTGCCAGCAGTCACCGACAGGGTGTAAATGAGCAGTTCTTC.

The rearrangement links TRBV28 to TRBJ2-7; D is undetermined. Germline CDR1 is MDHEN and CDR2 is SYDVKM. The CDR3 loop spans 14 amino acids. Deletions cut 2 bases from V and 6 bases from J, with 14 bases between. The CDR3 region has the DNA TGTGCCAGCAGTTTAGTTAAAAACTACCTCGAGCAGTACTTC. Translating it yields CASSLVKNYLEQYF. The whole variable domain, remainder taken from reference TRBV28 and TRBJ2-7, is DVKVTQSSRYLVKRTGEKVFLECVQDMDHENMFWYRQDPGLGLRLIYFSYDVKMKEKGDIPEGYSVSREKKERFSLILESASTNQTSMYLCASSLVKNYLEQYFGPGTRLTVT.

The rearrangement uses TRBV18 and TRBJ1-6; D remains unclear. Germline assignment: CDR1 KGHSH and CDR2 LQKENI. The CDR3 loop spans 15 amino acids. V lost 0 bases and J 5 bases, leaving 8 bases between the germline ends. CDR3 amino acids: CASSPPGVDNSPLHF. In DNA, the CDR3 is TGTGCCAGCTCACCACCGGGCGTCGATAATTCACCCCTCCACTTT.

This chain joins TRBV29-1 and TRBJ2-2; D is possibly TRBD2 (5 bases). This CDR3 has 12 residues. The ends were cut back, 4 bases at V and 5 bases at J, with 8 bases in the middle. Looked up from germline, CDR1 is SQVTM and CDR2 is ANQGSEA. The CDR3 is CSVGRGTGELFF. In nucleotides, the CDR3 is TGCAGCGTTGGGAGAGGGACCGGGGAGCTGTTTTTT.

This clone was seen only once. The chain carries TRBV27 and TRBJ2-2, with TRBD2 matching 8 bases. V shed 4 bases and J 3 bases; nucleotides not matched to a gene: 16. This CDR3 has 19 amino acids. CDR1 is MNHEY and CDR2 is SMNVEV in the germline V gene (reference sequence). CDR3 sequence (DNA): TGTGCCAGCAGTTCGTACATCCCTAATAGCGGGAAGTACACCGGGGAGCTGTTTTTT. This gives the protein CASSSYIPNSGKYTGELFF.

J is TRBJ1-1 and V is TRBV5-1, with 8 bases identical to TRBD1. The V segment lost 2 bases and the J segment 0 bases; nucleotides outside the gene matches: 9. Per germline, CDR1 SGHRS and CDR2 YFSETQ. The length of the CDR3 is 17 residues. The CDR3 is CASSLTGGLGMNTEAFF. The DNA for the CDR3 is TGCGCCAGCAGCTTAACAGGGGGGTTAGGTATGAACACTGAAGCTTTCTTT.

The V gene is TRBV18, the J gene TRBJ2-1, with TRBD1 matching 12 bases. Germline V CDR1 and CDR2: KGHSH, LQKENI. CDR3 length equals 16 residues. V lost 0 bases, J lost 5 bases, and 2 bases stayed unmatched. This CDR3 reads CASSPPGQGANNEQFF. The DNA of the CDR3 is TGTGCCAGCTCACCACCGGGACAGGGGGCGAACAATGAGCAGTTCTTC.